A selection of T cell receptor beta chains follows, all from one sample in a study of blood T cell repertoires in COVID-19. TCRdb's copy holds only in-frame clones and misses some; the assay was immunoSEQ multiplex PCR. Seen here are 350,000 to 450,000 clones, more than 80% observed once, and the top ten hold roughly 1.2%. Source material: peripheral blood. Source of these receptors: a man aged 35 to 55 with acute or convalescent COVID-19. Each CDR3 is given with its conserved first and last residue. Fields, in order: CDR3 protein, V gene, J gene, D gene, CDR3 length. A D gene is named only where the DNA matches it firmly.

CDR3 protein: CASSFRLNTEAFF
V gene: TRBV28
J gene: TRBJ1-1
D gene: .
CDR3 length: 13

CDR3 protein: CASRLAGVHEQFF
V gene: TRBV10-2
J gene: TRBJ2-1
D gene: TRBD2
CDR3 length: 13

CDR3 protein: CASSLEVGTDTQYF
V gene: TRBV13
J gene: TRBJ2-3
D gene: .
CDR3 length: 14

CDR3 protein: CASSLTGGADTQYF
V gene: TRBV27
J gene: TRBJ2-3
D gene: TRBD2
CDR3 length: 14

CDR3 protein: CASSRKRGGSYNEQFF
V gene: TRBV3-1/TRBV3-2
J gene: TRBJ2-1
D gene: TRBD2
CDR3 length: 16

CDR3 protein: CASSSLQRGEAFF
V gene: TRBV7-2
J gene: TRBJ1-1
D gene: .
CDR3 length: 13

CDR3 protein: CASSEINRLYGYTF
V gene: TRBV6-1
J gene: TRBJ1-2
D gene: .
CDR3 length: 14

CDR3 protein: CASILTGEEGYTF
V gene: TRBV28
J gene: TRBJ1-2
D gene: TRBD1
CDR3 length: 13

CDR3 protein: CASVWSNYQETQYF
V gene: TRBV6-5
J gene: TRBJ2-5
D gene: .
CDR3 length: 14

CDR3 protein: CASSLASTGVGSYNEQFF
V gene: TRBV7-6
J gene: TRBJ2-1
D gene: TRBD1
CDR3 length: 18

CDR3 protein: CASSGGDPEDEKLFF
V gene: TRBV11-1
J gene: TRBJ1-4
D gene: .
CDR3 length: 15

CDR3 protein: CASQEPSNLNNSPLHF
V gene: TRBV4-1
J gene: TRBJ1-6
D gene: .
CDR3 length: 16

CDR3 protein: CASSQVVGSYEQYF
V gene: TRBV3-1/TRBV3-2
J gene: TRBJ2-7
D gene: .
CDR3 length: 14

CDR3 protein: CASSQGTGGALDTQYF
V gene: TRBV4-3
J gene: TRBJ2-3
D gene: TRBD2
CDR3 length: 16

CDR3 protein: CASSASPYEQYF
V gene: TRBV9
J gene: TRBJ2-7
D gene: .
CDR3 length: 12

CDR3 protein: CASSSRGVGDTQYF
V gene: TRBV5-5
J gene: TRBJ2-3
D gene: TRBD2
CDR3 length: 14

CDR3 protein: CASSPIAGSNEQFF
V gene: TRBV18
J gene: TRBJ2-1
D gene: TRBD2
CDR3 length: 14

CDR3 protein: CASSLGVGGGTSNEQFF
V gene: TRBV7-9
J gene: TRBJ2-1
D gene: .
CDR3 length: 17

CDR3 protein: CASGGGDGYTF
V gene: TRBV10-3
J gene: TRBJ1-2
D gene: .
CDR3 length: 11

CDR3 protein: CASSLVGQPQHF
V gene: TRBV7-2
J gene: TRBJ1-5
D gene: .
CDR3 length: 12

CDR3 protein: CASSPSGNQPQHF
V gene: TRBV19
J gene: TRBJ1-5
D gene: .
CDR3 length: 13

CDR3 protein: CASSETGLGTEAFF
V gene: TRBV10-1
J gene: TRBJ1-1
D gene: .
CDR3 length: 14

CDR3 protein: CATSTGTGSGANVLTF
V gene: TRBV15
J gene: TRBJ2-6
D gene: TRBD1
CDR3 length: 16

CDR3 protein: CASSPDRAWYEQYF
V gene: TRBV6-5
J gene: TRBJ2-7
D gene: TRBD1
CDR3 length: 14

CDR3 protein: CASSPLSGAKYEQYF
V gene: TRBV6-5
J gene: TRBJ2-7
D gene: .
CDR3 length: 15

CDR3 protein: CASSPDKQGAGLTDTQYF
V gene: TRBV28
J gene: TRBJ2-3
D gene: TRBD1
CDR3 length: 18

CDR3 protein: CASSLVSQPGYNEQFF
V gene: TRBV7-2
J gene: TRBJ2-1
D gene: .
CDR3 length: 16

CDR3 protein: CASSLRVEQYF
V gene: TRBV6-2/TRBV6-3
J gene: TRBJ2-7
D gene: .
CDR3 length: 11

CDR3 protein: CASSFIAGGGAEQFF
V gene: TRBV7-3
J gene: TRBJ2-1
D gene: TRBD2
CDR3 length: 15

CDR3 protein: CASSLGPYRDTGELFF
V gene: TRBV5-5
J gene: TRBJ2-2
D gene: .
CDR3 length: 16

CDR3 protein: CASNLQGEDTEAFF
V gene: TRBV19
J gene: TRBJ1-1
D gene: TRBD1
CDR3 length: 14

CDR3 protein: CASSLGTGGEKLFF
V gene: TRBV11-2
J gene: TRBJ1-4
D gene: TRBD1
CDR3 length: 14

CDR3 protein: CASSSGGRSSYEQYF
V gene: TRBV5-4
J gene: TRBJ2-7
D gene: .
CDR3 length: 15

CDR3 protein: CASSFRTPGLYTGELFF
V gene: TRBV19
J gene: TRBJ2-2
D gene: .
CDR3 length: 17

CDR3 protein: CASSWTASGISYNEQFF
V gene: TRBV19
J gene: TRBJ2-1
D gene: TRBD2
CDR3 length: 17

CDR3 protein: CASSHTSGGAHEQFF
V gene: TRBV2
J gene: TRBJ2-1
D gene: TRBD2
CDR3 length: 15

CDR3 protein: CASSRPLAGGADTQYF
V gene: TRBV11-3
J gene: TRBJ2-3
D gene: TRBD2
CDR3 length: 16

CDR3 protein: CASSLMQGDEKLFF
V gene: TRBV5-1
J gene: TRBJ1-4
D gene: .
CDR3 length: 14

CDR3 protein: CASSLLNEQFF
V gene: TRBV5-1
J gene: TRBJ2-1
D gene: .
CDR3 length: 11

CDR3 protein: CASSAETQETQYF
V gene: TRBV2
J gene: TRBJ2-5
D gene: .
CDR3 length: 13

CDR3 protein: CASSGASANTIYF
V gene: TRBV9
J gene: TRBJ1-3
D gene: .
CDR3 length: 13

CDR3 protein: CASSLAGAGQPQHF
V gene: TRBV7-6
J gene: TRBJ1-5
D gene: .
CDR3 length: 14

CDR3 protein: CASSSREEQPQHF
V gene: TRBV7-6
J gene: TRBJ1-5
D gene: .
CDR3 length: 13

CDR3 protein: CASSSPTSGIYEQYF
V gene: TRBV5-5
J gene: TRBJ2-7
D gene: TRBD2
CDR3 length: 15

CDR3 protein: CASSPRTGYRNSPLHF
V gene: TRBV11-2
J gene: TRBJ1-6
D gene: TRBD1
CDR3 length: 16

CDR3 protein: CASSQITTTGGAGGYTF
V gene: TRBV4-2
J gene: TRBJ1-2
D gene: TRBD1
CDR3 length: 17

CDR3 protein: CATSRVEGETQYF
V gene: TRBV15
J gene: TRBJ2-5
D gene: .
CDR3 length: 13

CDR3 protein: CASTWTGGSGANVLTF
V gene: TRBV4-1
J gene: TRBJ2-6
D gene: TRBD1
CDR3 length: 16

CDR3 protein: CASSFGLAPKETQYF
V gene: TRBV27
J gene: TRBJ2-5
D gene: .
CDR3 length: 15

CDR3 protein: CASTVAGYSPLHF
V gene: TRBV7-9
J gene: TRBJ1-6
D gene: .
CDR3 length: 13

CDR3 protein: CASSIGREWVGELFF
V gene: TRBV19
J gene: TRBJ2-2
D gene: .
CDR3 length: 15